This TCR beta chain was documented in a study of identical twins. Study-level points and caveats: Cord blood beta clonotypes present at high abundance carried fewer insertions; no such pattern appeared in memory repertoires.

This clonotype was picked up a small number of times. Its antigen remains unidentified. Via MiXCR, TCRdb re-called the 5' RACE reads, giving one row per CDR3 protein. Of more than 250,000 distinct CDR3 sequences in the sample, approximately 8.5% are singletons; the top ten hold more than 2%. The CDR3 has 14 residues. The V gene lost 3 bases and the J gene lost 2 bases, with 11 bases spanning the gap. The data were also submitted as part of a second study, on yellow fever vaccine responses in identical twins.

What was sequenced was memory (CD45RO+) T cells sorted from blood. The rearrangement joins TRBV12-3 or TRBV12-4 to TRBJ2-7, with D perhaps matching TRBD2 (5 bases). The sequence was obtained from a woman aged 18-29 years in good health. CDR3 sequence reads: CASSFSSGTYEQYF. In DNA, the CDR3 is TGTGCCAGCAGTTTCTCGAGCGGTACCTACGAGCAGTACTTC.